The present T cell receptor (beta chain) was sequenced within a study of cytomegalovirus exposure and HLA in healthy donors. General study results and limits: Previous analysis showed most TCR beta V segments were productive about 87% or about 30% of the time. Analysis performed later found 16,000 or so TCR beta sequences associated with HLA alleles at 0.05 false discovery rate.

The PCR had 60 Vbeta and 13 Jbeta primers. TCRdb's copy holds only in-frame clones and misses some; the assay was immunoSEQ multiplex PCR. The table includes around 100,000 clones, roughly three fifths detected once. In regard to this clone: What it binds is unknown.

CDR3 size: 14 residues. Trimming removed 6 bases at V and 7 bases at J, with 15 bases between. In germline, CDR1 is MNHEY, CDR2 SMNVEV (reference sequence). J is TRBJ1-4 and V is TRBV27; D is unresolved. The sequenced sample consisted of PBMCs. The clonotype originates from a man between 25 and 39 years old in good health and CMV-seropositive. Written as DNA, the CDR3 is TGTGCCAGCAGCACGAAGGTCCGGAGTGAAAAACTGTTTTTT. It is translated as CASSTKVRSEKLFF.